This passage covers 17 T cell receptor beta chains from one sample sequenced in a study of blood T cell repertoires in COVID-19. Repertoires were generated with immunoSEQ multiplex PCR, while TCRdb's copy carries only in-frame clones and drops some. There are roughly 480,000 clones in the sample; roughly 87% occur only once, and approximately 0.9% lies in the top ten. The source material was peripheral blood. These receptor sequences come from a man between 18 and 29 years old with COVID-19, enrolled during active disease.

This clone has a single count. This chain links TRBV2 with TRBJ2-3, with a weak D call TRBD1 (6 bases). The CDR3 contains 15 residues. The V end was cut by 8 bases, the J end by 3 bases, with 18 bases between. Per germline, CDR1 SNHLY and CDR2 FYNNEI. CDR3 in amino acids: CASSTGPSGTDTQYF. CDR3 in DNA: TGTGCCAGCTCTACAGGGCCCTCGGGAACAGATACGCAGTATTTT.

The V gene is TRBV9, the J gene TRBJ1-1; D perhaps matches TRBD1 (5 bases). Germline V lookup: CDR1 SGDLS, CDR2 YYNGEE. The V end was cut by 0 bases, the J end by 0 bases, with 12 bases between. This CDR3 spans 16 amino acids. The DNA of the CDR3 is TGTGCCAGCAGCGTAGATGTAGGACATATGAACACTGAAGCTTTCTTT. This sequence encodes CASSVDVGHMNTEAFF.

The chain is built from TRBV5-1 and TRBJ2-7; 7 nucleotides align to TRBD1. The V gene's germline CDR1 is SGHRS and CDR2 YFSETQ. This CDR3 contains 15 residues. V trimming: 1 base; J trimming: 6 bases; junction bases outside the gene matches: 10. The CDR3 here is CASSLLRQGSGEQYF. The CDR3 nucleotides are TGCGCCAGCAGCTTGTTACGACAGGGATCAGGCGAGCAGTACTTC.

A word on this clone: An end of the junction differs from the germline gene, which may be a read error. This chain links TRBV19 with TRBJ2-1; TRBD2 aligns across 7 bases. Germline V gives CDR1 LNHDA, CDR2 SQIVND (reference sequence). The CDR3 is 11 residues long. The CDR3 reads CASGDYSEQFF. The CDR3 bases are TGTGCCAGTGGGGACTACAGTGAGCAGTTCTTC.

This clone was recorded only once. The chain uses TRBV4-2 and TRBJ2-1; TRBD2 matches 8 bases. V lost 5 bases, J lost 7 bases, and 10 bases stayed unmatched. This CDR3 contains 15 residues. The germline V gene encodes CDR1 LGHNA and CDR2 YNFKEQ. The CDR3 protein is CASSESGSPGNEQFF. The CDR3 region has the DNA TGTGCCAGCAGCGAAAGCGGGAGTCCGGGGAATGAGCAGTTCTTC.

Only one count was recorded for this clone. CDR3 coding DNA: TGTGCCAGCTCACCCACGGTTGGGACAGCCGGTACTTCTGAAGCTTTCTTT. It translates to CASSPTVGTAGTSEAFF. This chain links TRBV18 with TRBJ1-1; 7 bases agree with TRBD1. The V gene end was trimmed by 3 bases and the J gene end by 6 bases; junction bases not matched to a gene: 16. Per germline, CDR1 KGHSH and CDR2 LQKENI. This CDR3 contains 17 residues.

The chain uses TRBV5-1 and TRBJ2-3; 7 bases match TRBD1. Germline trimming cut 1 base from V and 2 bases from J; bases unmatched to any gene: 4. CDR1 is SGHRS and CDR2 is YFSETQ in the germline V gene. This CDR3 spans 15 amino acids. CDR3 sequence: CASSLTGVFTDTQYF. The DNA for the CDR3 is TGCGCCAGCAGCTTGACAGGGGTCTTCACAGATACGCAGTATTTT. Based on the CDR3 plus reference TRBV5-1 and TRBJ2-3, the full variable domain is KAGVTQTPRYLIKTRGQQVTLSCSPISGHRSVSWYQQTPGQGLQFLFEYFSETQRNKGNFPGRFSGRQFSNSRSEMNVSTLELGDSALYLCASSLTGVFTDTQYFGPGTRLTVL.

The rearrangement uses TRBV7-9 and TRBJ1-3; D is perhaps TRBD1 (5 bases). V lost 5 bases and J lost 4, with 18 bases in between. This CDR3 spans 16 amino acids. Looked up from germline, CDR1 is SEHNR and CDR2 is FQNEAQ (reference sequence). The CDR3 region is CASSRWTRRVGNTIYF. The CDR3 DNA reads as TGTGCCAGCAGCCGATGGACACGAAGGGTGGGAAACACCATATATTTT.

The chain combines TRBV25-1 with TRBJ2-5; the match to TRBD1 covers 10 bases. Germline V gene sequence: CDR1 MGHDK, CDR2 SYGVNS. Trimming cost V 3 bases and J 2 bases; bases outside gene matches: 9. The CDR3 contains 17 residues. The CDR3 DNA sequence: TGTGCCAGCAGTGACTCCGGGACAGGGGTCTTACAAGAGACCCAGTACTTC. It is translated as CASSDSGTGVLQETQYF.

The gene calls are TRBV7-9 and TRBJ1-3; 8 bases are a match to TRBD1. Trimming cost V 5 bases and J 0 bases; bases outside gene matches: 3. The CDR3 has 15 amino acids. The germline V gene has CDR1 SEHNR and CDR2 FQNEAQ (reference sequence). Here the CDR3 DNA reads TGTGCCAGCAGCCGTGGACAGGGCTCTGGAAACACCATATATTTT. This codes for CASSRGQGSGNTIYF.

The chain couples TRBV6-2 or TRBV6-3 to TRBJ2-7; TRBD2 matches at 11 bases. The trim removed 0 bases at V and 1 base at J, leaving 11 bases unmatched. This CDR3 has 19 residues. The V gene's germline CDR1 is MNHEY and CDR2 SVGEGT. The chain's CDR3 is CASSYSLGLAGYRSYEQYF. CDR3 nucleotide sequence: TGTGCCAGCAGTTACTCGTTAGGACTAGCGGGTTATCGTTCCTACGAGCAGTACTTC.

Written as DNA, the CDR3 is TGCGCCAGCAGCTTGGAAGGCCGACAGGGGGAAGCTTTCTTT. Translating it yields CASSLEGRQGEAFF. The J gene is TRBJ1-1, the V gene TRBV5-1, with 8 nucleotides matching TRBD1. Germline V CDR1 and CDR2: SGHRS, YFSETQ. The CDR3 extends over 14 amino acids. The trim removed 0 bases at V and 8 bases at J, leaving 6 bases unmatched. The whole variable domain, remainder taken from reference TRBV5-1 and TRBJ1-1, is KAGVTQTPRYLIKTRGQQVTLSCSPISGHRSVSWYQQTPGQGLQFLFEYFSETQRNKGNFPGRFSGRQFSNSRSEMNVSTLELGDSALYLCASSLEGRQGEAFFGQGTRLTVV.

The rearrangement links TRBV11-2 to TRBJ2-7, with D unclear. The ends were cut back, 5 bases at V and 6 bases at J, with 11 bases in the middle. The CDR3 loop spans 12 amino acids. Germline loops: CDR1 SGHAT, CDR2 FQNNGV. The CDR3 DNA is TGTGCCAGCAGCCGGTCAACCATCGAGCAGTACTTC. Amino acids: CASSRSTIEQYF.

This rearrangement joins TRBV24-1 to TRBJ2-2; 11 nucleotides match TRBD1. CDR1 KGHDR and CDR2 SFDVKD come from the germline V gene. J was trimmed by 4 bases and V by 3 bases; bases with no gene match: 6. The CDR3 is 17 residues long. CDR3 amino acids: CATSDGQGAWGTGELFF. DNA of the CDR3: TGTGCCACCAGTGATGGACAGGGGGCTTGGGGCACCGGGGAGCTGTTTTTT.

This chain links TRBV2 with TRBJ2-7; 8 nucleotides agree with TRBD1. V lost 4 bases and J lost 3; bases outside the gene matches: 5. The CDR3 sequence is 14 residues long. The V gene's germline CDR1 is SNHLY and CDR2 FYNNEI. The chain's CDR3 is CASSGTGSLYEQYF. The CDR3 DNA reads TGTGCCAGCAGTGGGACAGGGTCCCTCTACGAGCAGTACTTC.

The CDR3 here is CASSPSGTGLSRGYGYTF. The CDR3 DNA reads as TGTGCCAGCTCACCTTCCGGGACAGGACTCTCACGTGGCTATGGCTACACCTTC. The J gene is TRBJ1-2, the V gene TRBV18; 8 bases are a match to TRBD1. The CDR3 contains 18 residues. The V and J ends lost 3 bases and 4 bases, in that order; junction bases with no gene match: 16. Per the germline V gene, CDR1 is KGHSH and CDR2 is LQKENI.

The V call is TRBV6-7, the J call TRBJ2-7; 7 nucleotides match TRBD1. TRBV6-7 qualifies as an ORF whose function is uncertain. The CDR3 sequence is 14 residues long. V was clipped by 2 bases and J by 3 bases; unmatched bases: 4. The CDR3 loop reads CASSYRQGVYEQYF. Here the CDR3 DNA reads TGTGCCAGCAGTTACCGGCAGGGGGTCTACGAGCAGTACTTC.